The source of this T cell receptor (beta chain) is a study of metastatic and nonmetastatic thyroid tumors. This clone was recorded once. At one end the junction does not follow the germline gene, possibly because of a read error. Nobody among the patients had been given any treatment before thyroid surgery. The germline V gene has CDR1 MNHEY and CDR2 SMNVEV (reference sequence). The CDR3 is made up of 13 amino acids. TCRdb re-analyzed the PCR reads through MiXCR. Among about 28,000 clones listed, approximately 22% were seen once. The source of this sequence is a female donor with papillary thyroid cancer or a benign thyroid nodule (not recorded which). Some clones in this sample may be carry-over from other donors' samples. The specimen was blood. The chain couples TRBV27 to TRBJ2-7; 13 bases are a match to TRBD2. CDR3 sequence (DNA): TGTGCCAGCAGGGGACTAGCGGGATTTGATGATGTCTTC. Its translation: CASRGLAGFDDVF.